Below are 7 T cell receptor beta chains sequenced from a single sample in a study of blood T cell repertoires in COVID-19. Here immunoSEQ multiplex PCR was the method, and the copy in TCRdb shows in-frame clones only, minus some. The table has about 59,000 clones, around 80% seen once. Sequencing was carried out using peripheral blood. The receptors here all came from a man in his sixties with acute or convalescent COVID-19.

Only a few counts were recorded for this clone. The rearrangement links TRBV5-8 to TRBJ1-5, with D maybe TRBD1 (6 bases). CDR1 is SGHTS and CDR2 is YDEGEE in the germline V gene. This CDR3 region has 17 residues. The V gene lost 2 bases and the J gene lost 5 bases, with 20 bases spanning the gap. The CDR3 region has the DNA TGTGCCAGCAGCTTAGGGAGGGGGGCACTCGTTGATCAGCCCCAGCATTTT. This sequence encodes CASSLGRGALVDQPQHF.

The chain has TRBV28 and TRBJ2-3; D might be TRBD2 (5 bases). The germline V and J ends were trimmed by 5 bases and 5 bases, with 20 bases remaining between them. The germline V gene encodes CDR1 MDHEN and CDR2 SYDVKM. The CDR3 spans 16 residues. The CDR3 region is CASSPAAGGTGDTQYF. The CDR3 region has the DNA TGTGCCAGCAGTCCGGCCGCGGGCGGAACGGGAGATACGCAGTATTTT.

The chain recombines TRBV29-1 with TRBJ2-2; D unresolved. The CDR3 spans 15 residues. With 0 bases removed from V and 0 bases from J, the gap between germline ends came to 8 bases. Germline values: CDR1 SQVTM, CDR2 ANQGSEA. CDR3 nucleotides: TGCAGCGTTGAAGAGTCCGGAGCGAACACCGGGGAGCTGTTTTTT. Its translation: CSVEESGANTGELFF.

The chain couples TRBV7-2 to TRBJ2-5; TRBD2 matches 9 bases. The trim removed 1 base at V and 5 bases at J, leaving 11 bases unmatched. The V gene's germline CDR1 is SGHTA and CDR2 FQGNSA. The CDR3 is 17 amino acids. CDR3 in DNA: TGTGCCAGCAGCTTAGGAGGTCGCGGGAGGGCCGTGGAGACCCAGTACTTC. The encoded protein is CASSLGGRGRAVETQYF.

CDR3 in amino acids: CASSPRQPLGEKLFF. In nucleotides, the CDR3 is TGTGCCAGCAGCCCACGACAGCCGCTCGGAGAAAAACTGTTTTTT. This chain uses TRBV9 with TRBJ1-4; D may be TRBD1 (5 bases). The V and J ends lost 4 bases and 8 bases respectively, with 18 bases between them. The CDR3 spans 15 residues. Germline V gene lookup returns CDR1 SGDLS and CDR2 YYNGEE.

This chain uses TRBV5-1 with TRBJ2-5; a weak D match, TRBD2 (6 bases). V gave up 7 bases and J gave up 2 bases, with 18 bases separating them. The germline CDR1 and CDR2 sequences are SGHRS and YFSETQ. The CDR3 spans 15 residues. CDR3 DNA sequence: TGCGCCAGCGTAAGGTTTCCAGGGACTCAAGAGACCCAGTACTTC. It is translated as CASVRFPGTQETQYF. The variable domain in full, with the rest retrieved from reference TRBV5-1 and TRBJ2-5, is KAGVTQTPRYLIKTRGQQVTLSCSPISGHRSVSWYQQTPGQGLQFLFEYFSETQRNKGNFPGRFSGRQFSNSRSEMNVSTLELGDSALYLCASVRFPGTQETQYFGPGTRLLVL.

In DNA, the CDR3 is TGTGCCAGCAGCCCTGACGGGACTCATCAGCCCCAGCATTTT. Translation gives CASSPDGTHQPQHF. V is TRBV9 and J is TRBJ1-5; D possibly corresponds to TRBD1 (5 bases). The germline gives CDR1 SGDLS, CDR2 YYNGEE. This CDR3 comprises 14 residues. Between the trimmed V and J ends, which lost 4 bases and 5 bases, there was a span of 13 bases.